Below, 28 T cell receptor beta chains from the same sample are listed, as sequenced in a study of blood T cell repertoires in COVID-19. Profiled with immunoSEQ multiplex PCR; TCRdb holds only in-frame clones, not every one. The data hold tens of thousands of clones, with about three quarters observed a single time. The sample was peripheral blood. Receptors originate from a human donor in a cohort sampled during active COVID-19.

This CDR3 is CASSQVLAGGPGSDTQYF. In nucleotides, the CDR3 is TGTGCCAGCAGCCAAGTGCTAGCGGGAGGGCCTGGCTCAGATACGCAGTATTTT. This rearrangement joins TRBV3-1 (or the pseudogene TRBV3-2) to TRBJ2-3; 12 bases line up with TRBD2. V was clipped by 1 base and J by 4 bases; unmatched bases: 9. Germline V gives CDR1 LGHDT, CDR2 YNNKEL (reference sequence). The CDR3 is 18 residues long.

The V and J genes are TRBV14 and TRBJ2-2, with D tentatively TRBD1 (5 bases). V lost 4 bases and J 3 bases, leaving 12 bases between the germline ends. The CDR3 has 15 amino acids. CDR1 is SGHDN and CDR2 is FVKESK in the germline V gene. The CDR3 loop reads CASSPWGDDTGELFF. In nucleotides, the CDR3 is TGTGCCAGCAGCCCCTGGGGCGACGACACCGGGGAGCTGTTTTTT.

This clone has more than one count but fewer than ten. The CDR3 sequence is CAWREGQTYGYTF. CDR3 nucleotides: TGTGCCTGGAGGGAAGGACAGACCTATGGCTACACCTTC. The rearrangement uses TRBV30 and TRBJ1-2; tentatively, D is TRBD1 (6 bases). Germline-derived CDR1 and CDR2 are GTSNPN and SVGIG (reference sequence). V was clipped by 3 bases and J by 4 bases, with 12 bases between them. The CDR3 runs to 13 residues.

Many counts were recorded for this clone. The V gene is TRBV29-1, the J gene TRBJ2-1; weak D call: TRBD2 (6 bases). Trimming removed 4 bases from V and 4 bases from J, with 11 bases in between. The CDR3 totals 13 residues. Germline loops: CDR1 SQVTM, CDR2 ANQGSEA. CDR3 sequence reads: CSVGQAGYNEQFF. The CDR3 DNA is TGCAGCGTTGGGCAAGCGGGTTACAATGAGCAGTTCTTC.

The rearrangement links TRBV9 to TRBJ2-1; the D is unclear. Germline V gene lookup returns CDR1 SGDLS and CDR2 YYNGEE. With 2 bases removed from V and 0 bases from J, the gap between germline ends came to 9 bases. This CDR3 has 15 amino acids. CDR3 amino acids: CASSVDTDSYNEQFF. The CDR3 nucleotides are TGTGCCAGCAGCGTTGACACCGACTCCTACAATGAGCAGTTCTTC.

This clone appeared a single time. V is TRBV27 and J is TRBJ2-7; 8 bases match TRBD1. The CDR3 sequence is 15 residues long. Looked up from germline, CDR1 is MNHEY and CDR2 is SMNVEV (reference sequence). J was trimmed by 4 bases and V by 4 bases; bases with no gene match: 9. CDR3 nucleotides: TGTGCCAGCAGTTATAGGGCAGGGGGCTGGTACGAGCAGTACTTC. Protein sequence: CASSYRAGGWYEQYF.

This clone was found once. V usage is TRBV28 and J usage is TRBJ1-5; 8 nucleotides agree with TRBD1. In germline, CDR1 is MDHEN, CDR2 SYDVKM. J lost 7 bases, V lost 2 bases, and 7 bases had no gene match. The length of the CDR3 is 15 residues. The CDR3 DNA reads as TGTGCCAGCAGTTTACTGGACAGGGTGGGGCAGCCCCAGCATTTT. Encoded protein: CASSLLDRVGQPQHF.

The chain employs TRBV19 and TRBJ2-7; 9 nucleotides match TRBD1. Germline lookup yields CDR1 LNHDA and CDR2 SQIVND (reference sequence). The CDR3 extends over 15 amino acids. Losses at the gene ends were 2 bases for V and 4 bases for J; bases not matched to a gene: 6. The CDR3 sequence: CASSIFATGGYEQYF. The CDR3 DNA sequence: TGTGCCAGTAGTATATTTGCGACAGGGGGATACGAGCAGTACTTC.

This chain links TRBV28 with TRBJ2-1, with D tentatively TRBD2 (5 bases). V lost 6 bases, J lost 5 bases, and 23 bases lay in between. The CDR3 is 17 residues long. From germline, CDR1 is MDHEN and CDR2 SYDVKM. Here the CDR3 DNA reads TGTGCCAGCAGCCCTAGCCGGCGGGTCCCTCCACACAATGAGCAGTTCTTC. Its translation is CASSPSRRVPPHNEQFF.

The chain is built from TRBV11-2 and TRBJ2-5, with TRBD2 matching 10 bases. The V and J ends lost 0 bases and 9 bases, in that order; junction bases with no gene match: 4. Per germline, CDR1 SGHAT and CDR2 FQNNGV. CDR3 length: 14 amino acids. This CDR3 reads CASSLDNLAGAQYF. In DNA, the CDR3 is TGTGCCAGCAGCTTAGATAACCTAGCGGGAGCCCAGTACTTC.

The rearrangement joins TRBV7-2 to TRBJ1-3, with a weak D call TRBD1 (6 bases). The CDR3 totals 16 residues. The ends were cut back, 5 bases at V and 4 bases at J, with 18 bases in the middle. Germline V lookup: CDR1 SGHTA, CDR2 FQGNSA. The CDR3, as DNA: TGTGCCAGCAGCCCCATAGGTAGGGGGAGAGGAAACACCATATATTTT. Translated, it gives CASSPIGRGRGNTIYF.

V and J are TRBV30 and TRBJ1-2; D is unresolved. V was cut by 2 bases and J by 1 base, with 14 bases left in between. There are 15 residues in the CDR3. Germline V gene lookup returns CDR1 GTSNPN and CDR2 SVGIG (reference sequence). For the CDR3, the DNA is TGTGCCTGGAGTCGTCCCATGGGAGTTAACTATGGCTACACCTTC. It yields the protein CAWSRPMGVNYGYTF.

The genes are TRBV3-1 (or the pseudogene TRBV3-2) and TRBJ1-2; tentative D call: TRBD1 (5 bases). V was pared by 4 bases and J by 5 bases, with 14 bases between. The germline gives CDR1 LGHDT, CDR2 YNNKEL (reference sequence). The CDR3 sequence is 14 residues long. CDR3 DNA: TGTGCCAGCAGCCGCGGGGGGATGGCTTATGGCTACACCTTC. Its protein is CASSRGGMAYGYTF.

This clone has just one count. CDR3 residues: CASSGGQGAISPLHF. The CDR3 DNA sequence: TGCGCCAGCAGCGGGGGACAGGGGGCTATTTCACCCCTCCACTTT. The V call is TRBV5-1, the J call TRBJ1-6; 12 nucleotides agree with TRBD1. The CDR3 is 15 residues long. The germline gives CDR1 SGHRS, CDR2 YFSETQ. V gave up 4 bases and J gave up 9 bases; unmatched junction bases: 5.

The gene calls are TRBV12-3 or TRBV12-4 and TRBJ2-3; D gene ambiguous. Trimming pared 3 bases from V and 12 bases from J, leaving 10 bases between. The CDR3 totals 11 residues. In DNA form, the CDR3 reads TGTGCCAGCAGTTTCGCAGAAATCCAGTATTTT. Translating it yields CASSFAEIQYF.

This sequence joins TRBV18 and TRBJ2-3; 10 bases are a match to TRBD2. The CDR3 consists of 17 residues. Germline CDR1 is KGHSH and CDR2 is LQKENI. V lost 0 bases to trimming and J lost 5 bases; unmatched junction nucleotides: 8. The CDR3 coding sequence is TGTGCCAGCTCACCACCATTAGGGGCTAGCGGGGGAGATACGCAGTATTTT. It encodes CASSPPLGASGGDTQYF. Variable domain in full (rest from reference TRBV18 and TRBJ2-3): NAGVMQNPRHLVRRRGQEARLRCSPMKGHSHVYWYRQLPEEGLKFMVYLQKENIIDESGMPKERFSAEFPKEGPSILRIQQVVRGDSAAYFCASSPPLGASGGDTQYFGPGTRLTVL.

This clone was observed a few times. This chain uses TRBV5-1 with TRBJ2-3; no firm D call. Trimming took off 4 bases at V and 2 bases at J, with 8 bases between the two ends. Looked up from germline, CDR1 is SGHRS and CDR2 is YFSETQ. This CDR3 region has 13 residues. This CDR3 reads CASSHGSTDTQYF. The CDR3, as DNA: TGCGCCAGCAGCCACGGGTCCACAGATACGCAGTATTTT.

As to this clone: One end of the junction fails to match germline, which may point to a read error. The chain combines TRBV6-2 or TRBV6-3 with TRBJ2-1; 7 bases line up with TRBD2. The germline CDR1 and CDR2 sequences are MNHEY and SVGEGT. This CDR3 is 14 amino acids long. The CDR3 DNA reads TGTGCCAGCACTTACGGGACTACCTTCAATGAGCAGTTCTTC. As protein: CASTYGTTFNEQFF.

The chain is built from TRBV19 and TRBJ1-1, with a tentative D call TRBD1 (5 bases). The CDR3 length is 15 residues. Trimming removed 0 bases from V and 0 bases from J, with 8 bases in between. Germline V CDR1 and CDR2: LNHDA, SQIVND (reference sequence). This CDR3 reads CASSIDRDLNTEAFF. The CDR3 bases are TGTGCCAGTAGTATAGACAGGGATTTGAACACTGAAGCTTTCTTT.

The chain carries TRBV5-6 and TRBJ2-7, with 7 bases matching TRBD1. V gave up 7 bases and J gave up 3 bases; unmatched junction bases: 13. Germline CDR1 is SGHDT and CDR2 is YYEEEE. The CDR3 has 15 residues. This CDR3 reads CASGLGQSRFYEQYF. CDR3 DNA: TGTGCCAGCGGCCTGGGACAGTCTCGATTCTACGAGCAGTACTTC.

This clone was recorded once. The chain is built from TRBV15 and TRBJ1-2; D is perhaps TRBD1 (5 bases). Germline CDR1 LNHNV, CDR2 YYDKDF (reference sequence). This CDR3 region has 15 residues. V was cut by 0 bases and J by 6 bases, with 14 bases left in between. CDR3 sequence (DNA): TGTGCCACCAGCAGAGATCGGGGGTCCCTGGATGGCTACACCTTC. It translates to CATSRDRGSLDGYTF. Full variable domain (outside the CDR3, taken from reference TRBV15 and TRBJ1-2): DAMVIQNPRYQVTQFGKPVTLSCSQTLNHNVMYWYQQKSSQAPKLLFHYYDKDFNNEADTPDNFQSRRPNTSFCFLDIRSPGLGDTAMYLCATSRDRGSLDGYTFGSGTRLTVV.

The rearrangement links TRBV27 to TRBJ1-5; the D gene is possibly TRBD1 (6 bases). The V end was cut by 8 bases, the J end by 4 bases, with 12 bases between. Germline loops: CDR1 MNHEY, CDR2 SMNVEV (reference sequence). This CDR3 is 13 amino acids long. CDR3 in DNA: TGTGCCAGCTCGGACAGCTTTAATCAGCCCCAGCATTTT. This codes for CASSDSFNQPQHF.

This clone appeared a few times. CDR3 region: CASSAGTSGNTIYF. As DNA, the CDR3 is TGTGCCAGCAGTGCCGGGACATCTGGAAACACCATATATTTT. V is TRBV2 and J is TRBJ1-3, with D possibly being TRBD1 (6 bases). The CDR3 runs to 14 residues. The germline V gene encodes CDR1 SNHLY and CDR2 FYNNEI. The V end lost 4 bases, the J end lost 1 base, and 8 bases lay between the germline ends.

This chain uses TRBV7-9 with TRBJ2-5; 10 nucleotides agree with TRBD1. This CDR3 comprises 17 residues. The germline CDR1 and CDR2 sequences are SEHNR and FQNEAQ (reference sequence). V lost 4 bases to trimming and J lost 2 bases; unmatched junction nucleotides: 10. DNA of the CDR3: TGTGCCAGCAGCTGGTTCCGGGACAGGGGATCACAAGAGACCCAGTACTTC. Protein: CASSWFRDRGSQETQYF.

A few counts support this clone. This chain uses TRBV18 with TRBJ2-7; the D is unclear. This CDR3 has 13 amino acids. The V gene lost 2 bases and the J gene lost 0 bases, with 5 bases spanning the gap. The germline V gene has CDR1 KGHSH and CDR2 LQKENI. Here the CDR3 reads CASSPGSSYEQYF. The CDR3 nucleotides are TGTGCCAGCTCACCAGGCTCCTCCTACGAGCAGTACTTC.

CDR3 protein: CASSLSGTGRTEAFF. CDR3 in DNA: TGTGCCAGCAGTTTATCCGGGACAGGGCGGACTGAAGCTTTCTTT. V usage is TRBV28 and J usage is TRBJ1-1, with 9 bases fitting TRBD1. The CDR3 spans 15 residues. Trimming at V came to 1 base and at J to 5 bases, leaving 5 bases not matched to a gene. Germline CDR1 is MDHEN and CDR2 is SYDVKM.

The V call is TRBV28, the J call TRBJ2-7, with a weak D call TRBD1 (6 bases). Per germline, CDR1 MDHEN and CDR2 SYDVKM. V lost 5 bases to trimming and J lost 0 bases, with 11 bases between them. This CDR3 is 14 amino acids long. CDR3 protein: CASSLGQSSYEQYF. CDR3 sequence (DNA): TGTGCCAGCAGTCTCGGACAGAGCTCCTACGAGCAGTACTTC. The variable domain in full, completed from reference TRBV28 and TRBJ2-7, reads DVKVTQSSRYLVKRTGEKVFLECVQDMDHENMFWYRQDPGLGLRLIYFSYDVKMKEKGDIPEGYSVSREKKERFSLILESASTNQTSMYLCASSLGQSSYEQYFGPGTRLTVT.

V is TRBV28 and J is TRBJ2-7, with a tentative D call TRBD2 (5 bases). This CDR3 contains 14 residues. CDR1 and CDR2 from the germline V gene are MDHEN and SYDVKM. V was trimmed by 3 bases and J by 7 bases, leaving 16 bases between them. CDR3 protein: CASSFQFSSGEQYF. DNA for the CDR3: TGTGCCAGCAGTTTCCAGTTCAGTTCGGGGGAGCAGTACTTC.